This TCR beta chain was identified during a study of lung T cells in sarcoidosis with Löfgren's syndrome. In the study overall: Analyses focused on Löfgren's syndrome patients. Study-level results: In alpha-beta pairs, TRAV12-1 favored TRBV2, and their CDR3s were homologous. Shared TRAV12-1 and TRBV2 CDR3 motifs were reported across several patients. TRAV12-1 and TRBV2 were reportedly most expanded in Löfgren's patients.

Germline assignment: CDR1 SGHVS and CDR2 FQNEAQ. Germline trimming cut 5 bases from V and 7 bases from J; bases unmatched to any gene: 8. The CDR3 consists of 15 residues. TCRdb re-analysed the reads in MiXCR, keeping a single row per CDR3 protein. The table shows about 21,000 distinct CDR3 sequences, with about 22% occurring only once. This clonotype occurred many times. Its antigen is not known. The sequencing sample was made of CD4+ T cells from PBMCs. The V call is TRBV7-8, the J call TRBJ2-1, with 10 bases matching TRBD1. This TCR derives from a human donor with sarcoidosis (Löfgren's syndrome or another form), or a control subject (not recorded which). CDR3 sequence: CASSPTGGGRNEQFF. CDR3 nucleotides: TGTGCCAGCAGCCCGACAGGGGGCGGTCGAAATGAGCAGTTCTTC.